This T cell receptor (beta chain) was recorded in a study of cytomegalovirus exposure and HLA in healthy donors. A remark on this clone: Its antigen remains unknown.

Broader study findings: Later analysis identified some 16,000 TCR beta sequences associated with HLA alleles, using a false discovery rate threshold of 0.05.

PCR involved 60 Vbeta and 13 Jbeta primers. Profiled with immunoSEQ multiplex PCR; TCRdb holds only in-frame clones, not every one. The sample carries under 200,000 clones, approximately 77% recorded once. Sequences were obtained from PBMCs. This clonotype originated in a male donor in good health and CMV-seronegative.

The CDR3 DNA sequence: TGTGCCAGCAGTTTCGCGACAGGGACGGGAGAAAAACTGTTTTTT. Its translation is CASSFATGTGEKLFF. The genes are TRBV6-5 and TRBJ1-4, with 7 bases identical to TRBD1. The CDR3 has 15 amino acids. Trimming at V came to 4 bases and at J to 8 bases, leaving 10 bases not matched to a gene. Germline CDR1 MNHEY, CDR2 SVGAGI.